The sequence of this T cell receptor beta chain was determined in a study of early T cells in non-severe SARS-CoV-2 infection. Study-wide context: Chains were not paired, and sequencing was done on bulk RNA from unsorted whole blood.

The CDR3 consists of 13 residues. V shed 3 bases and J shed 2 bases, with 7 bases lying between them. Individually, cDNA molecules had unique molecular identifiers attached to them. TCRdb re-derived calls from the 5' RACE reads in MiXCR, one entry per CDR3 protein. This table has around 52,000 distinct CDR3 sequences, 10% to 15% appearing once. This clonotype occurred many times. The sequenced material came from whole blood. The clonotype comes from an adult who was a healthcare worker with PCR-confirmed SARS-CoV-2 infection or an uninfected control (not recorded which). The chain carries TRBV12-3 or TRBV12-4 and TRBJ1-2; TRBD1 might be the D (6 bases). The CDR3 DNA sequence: TGTGCCAGCAGTTTTCAGGGGAACTATGGCTACACCTTC. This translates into CASSFQGNYGYTF.